A single sample is the source of the 17 T cell receptor beta chains below, sequenced in a study of blood T cell repertoires in COVID-19 (dated by TCRdb to the early 2020s). Library preparation used the immunoSEQ multiplex PCR assay. The clones in this table, taken by TCRdb from immuneACCESS, are in-frame only. Not every clone is retained; where verified, under half of the shortfall comes from an unresolved V gene, and the cause of the rest is unknown. The sample yields over 85,000 clones; roughly 90% were counted once. The ten largest make up less than 9.5% of the sample. Source material: peripheral blood. These receptor sequences come from a man aged 55 to 70 with acute or convalescent COVID-19.

The rearrangement uses TRBV5-4 and TRBJ2-1; TRBD2 matches 8 bases. In germline, CDR1 is SGHNT, CDR2 YYREEE (reference sequence). The CDR3 is 18 residues long. J gave up 0 bases and V 4 bases, and 12 bases lay outside the gene matches. The CDR3 nucleotides read TGTGCCAGCAGCGCAAGGGTCCTAGCGGGCTCCTCCTACAATGAGCAGTTCTTC. Protein sequence: CASSARVLAGSSYNEQFF.

The V gene is TRBV5-1, the J gene TRBJ1-3, with 7 bases that match TRBD1. The CDR3 runs 15 residues. The V gene's germline CDR1 is SGHRS and CDR2 YFSETQ. V lost 4 bases, J lost 3 bases, and 7 bases stayed unmatched. The CDR3 DNA reads as TGCGCCAGCAGCCAGGAGGGGGCCTTTGGAAACACCATATATTTT. It encodes CASSQEGAFGNTIYF.

The chain links TRBV10-2 to TRBJ2-7, with a weak D call TRBD2 (6 bases). Germline CDR1 is WSHSY and CDR2 is SAAADI. CDR3 length equals 15 residues. Deletions cut 1 base from V and 2 bases from J, with 12 bases between. CDR3 region: CASSELGLATYEQYF. The CDR3 DNA is TGCGCCAGCAGTGAGTTGGGACTCGCTACCTACGAGCAGTACTTC.

The sample holds one count of this clone. The V gene is TRBV27, the J gene TRBJ1-2, with no clear D. Trimming stripped 4 bases from V and 1 base from J, with 10 bases between. In germline, CDR1 is MNHEY, CDR2 SMNVEV (reference sequence). The CDR3 has 14 amino acids. The CDR3 DNA sequence: TGTGCCAGCAGTTACAGACTAAATAACTATGGCTACACCTTC. This encodes CASSYRLNNYGYTF.

J is TRBJ2-2 and V is TRBV5-1; 8 bases fit TRBD2. Looked up from germline, CDR1 is SGHRS and CDR2 is YFSETQ. This CDR3 has 13 amino acids. The V and J ends lost 6 bases and 6 bases, in that order; junction bases with no gene match: 4. CDR3 bases: TGCGCCAGCAACCCGGGAGGGCCCGGGGAGCTGTTTTTT. Residues: CASNPGGPGELFF.

In this sample, this clone turned up once. This sequence joins TRBV11-2 and TRBJ1-5; 10 bases align to TRBD1. The V and J ends lost 5 bases and 4 bases, in that order; junction bases with no gene match: 5. The CDR3 loop spans 15 amino acids. The germline V gene has CDR1 SGHAT and CDR2 FQNNGV. CDR3: CASSRRTGGNQPQHF. CDR3 in DNA: TGTGCCAGCAGCCGAAGGACAGGGGGGAATCAGCCCCAGCATTTT. The variable domain in full, completed from reference TRBV11-2 and TRBJ1-5, reads EAGVAQSPRYKIIEKRQSVAFWCNPISGHATLYWYQQILGQGPKLLIQFQNNGVVDDSQLPKDRFSAERLKGVDSTLKIQPAKLEDSAVYLCASSRRTGGNQPQHFGDGTRLSIL.

The chain joins TRBV7-2 to TRBJ1-5; D unclear. The CDR3 loop spans 13 amino acids. Trimming removed 5 bases at V and 6 bases at J, with 11 bases between. Germline V lookup: CDR1 SGHTA, CDR2 FQGNSA. In nucleotides, the CDR3 is TGTGCCAGCAGCCCCTCTTATAGTCAGCCCCAGCATTTT. Translating gives CASSPSYSQPQHF. Full variable domain (rest looked up from reference TRBV7-2 and TRBJ1-5): GAGVSQSPSNKVTEKGKDVELRCDPISGHTALYWYRQSLGQGLEFLIYFQGNSAPDKSGLPSDRFSAERTGGSVSTLTIQRTQQEDSAVYLCASSPSYSQPQHFGDGTRLSIL.

The chain combines TRBV7-9 with TRBJ1-2, with D possibly being TRBD1 (5 bases). Between the trimmed V and J ends, which lost 2 bases and 6 bases, there was a span of 22 bases. The CDR3 sequence is 17 residues long. The germline V gene has CDR1 SEHNR and CDR2 FQNEAQ (reference sequence). CDR3 sequence: CASSLSGRGSSFHGYTF. CDR3 nucleotides: TGTGCCAGCAGCTTATCCGGACGGGGGTCATCCTTCCATGGCTACACCTTC. Complete variable domain (other parts from reference TRBV7-9 and TRBJ1-2): DTGVSQNPRHKITKRGQNVTFRCDPISEHNRLYWYRQTLGQGPEFLTYFQNEAQLEKSRLLSDRFSAERPKGSFSTLEIQRTEQGDSAMYLCASSLSGRGSSFHGYTFGSGTRLTVV.

The V gene is TRBV29-1, the J gene TRBJ2-5; 10 bases line up with TRBD1. Trimming removed 7 bases from V and 4 bases from J; junction bases left unmatched: 6. This CDR3 comprises 13 residues. The germline CDR1 and CDR2 sequences are SQVTM and ANQGSEA. The CDR3 nucleotides are TGCAGCGCGGGGACAGGGGTCGGAGAGACCCAGTACTTC. Residues: CSAGTGVGETQYF. Drawing the rest from reference TRBV29-1 and TRBJ2-5, the complete variable domain is SAVISQKPSRDICQRGTSLTIQCQVDSQVTMMFWYRQQPGQSLTLIATANQGSEATYESGFVIDKFPISRPNLTFSTLTVSNMSPEDSSIYLCSAGTGVGETQYFGPGTRLLVL.

In regard to this clone: One end of the junction does not line up with germline, which may come from a read error. This chain joins TRBV12-3 or TRBV12-4 and TRBJ1-3; D call uncertain. This CDR3 is built from 10 residues. The CDR3 spells CASSFRVPTF. The DNA of the CDR3 is TGTGCCAGCAGTTTCCGGGTTCCAACTTTT.

The chain joins TRBV19 to TRBJ1-2, with D perhaps TRBD1 (6 bases). From germline, CDR1 is LNHDA and CDR2 SQIVND (reference sequence). V was shortened by 7 bases and J by 0 bases, with 12 bases between the two germline ends. The CDR3 contains 14 residues. In DNA form, the CDR3 reads TGTGCCAGTATCCCGACAGGAGCTAACTATGGCTACACCTTC. As protein: CASIPTGANYGYTF.

This clone was detected only once. For the CDR3, the DNA is TGCGCCAGCAGCTCTAACGGGGAACGGTCCTACGAGCAGTACTTC. This codes for CASSSNGERSYEQYF. The chain uses TRBV5-1 and TRBJ2-7; TRBD2 is a possible D gene (5 bases). Germline assignment: CDR1 SGHRS and CDR2 YFSETQ. This CDR3 has 15 residues. V lost 3 bases and J lost 1, with 14 bases in between.

This clone has a single count. The rearrangement joins TRBV7-8 to TRBJ2-2; TRBD2 aligns across 15 bases. CDR3 length equals 17 residues. Germline V CDR1 and CDR2: SGHVS, FQNEAQ. V shed 5 bases and J 4 bases; nucleotides not matched to a gene: 5. The CDR3 region has the DNA TGTGCCAGCAGCCCACGGACTAGCGGGGGGGGCACCGGGGAGCTGTTTTTT. Its protein is CASSPRTSGGGTGELFF. The whole variable domain, remainder taken from reference TRBV7-8 and TRBJ2-2, is GAGVSQSPRYKVAKRGQDVALRCDPISGHVSLFWYQQALGQGPEFLTYFQNEAQLDKSGLPSDRFFAERPEGSVSTLKIQRTQQEDSAVYLCASSPRTSGGGTGELFFGEGSRLTVL.

This clone occurred once. CDR3 amino acids: CASSIGRVTGELFF. The DNA of the CDR3 is TGTGCCAGTAGTATTGGCAGGGTCACCGGGGAGCTGTTTTTT. This chain links TRBV19 with TRBJ2-2; possibly TRBD1 for D (5 bases). There are 14 residues in the CDR3. The V gene's germline CDR1 is LNHDA and CDR2 SQIVND (reference sequence). V lost 3 bases, J lost 4 bases, and 9 bases lay in between. Full variable domain (rest looked up from reference TRBV19 and TRBJ2-2): DGGITQSPKYLFRKEGQNVTLSCEQNLNHDAMYWYRQDPGQGLRLIYYSQIVNDFQKGDIAEGYSVSREKKESFPLTVTSAQKNPTAFYLCASSIGRVTGELFFGEGSRLTVL.

This clone has more than one count but fewer than ten. This sequence joins TRBV19 and TRBJ1-2; no definite D call. The germline V gene has CDR1 LNHDA and CDR2 SQIVND (reference sequence). Trimming took off 7 bases at V and 2 bases at J, with 11 bases between the two ends. This CDR3 is built from 13 residues. DNA for the CDR3: TGTGCCAGTACCTTTGCAGTAAACTATGGCTACACCTTC. It codes for CASTFAVNYGYTF.

V usage is TRBV12-2 and J usage is TRBJ2-5; TRBD2, the table's D call, lacks a check against the DNA. TRBV12-2 is shown as a pseudogene. The CDR3 is 16 amino acids. This chain's CDR3 is CASRLVGTSDSETQYF. The CDR3 region has the DNA TGTGCAAGTCGCTTAGTCGGGACTAGCGATTCTGAGACCCAGTACTTC.

CDR3 bases: TGTGCCAGCAGCTTAGCTAGGACAGGGGGCGCGACTGAAGCTTTCTTT. Its translation is CASSLARTGGATEAFF. The rearrangement joins TRBV7-9 to TRBJ1-1; 11 bases match TRBD1. V lost 0 bases and J lost 5; bases outside the gene matches: 5. Germline CDR1 SEHNR, CDR2 FQNEAQ (reference sequence). The length of the CDR3 is 16 residues.